These T cell receptor beta chains were read from a single sample in a study of T-cell memory formation after mild COVID-19. TCRdb processed the 5' RACE reads anew with MiXCR; each CDR3 protein has one entry. The sample contains 280,000 or so distinct CDR3 sequences, 7.5% to 9.5% of which appear only once. Sequencing was carried out using PBMCs or a T cell subset sorted from them (not recorded which). The source of these receptors is a man aged 18 to 29 who had mild COVID-19 (a few samples of this study predate the infection). Cell type and time point are not known. The CDR3 runs from the conserved cysteine through the conserved F or W. For some rows the clone size is stated as once, few or many, or as a class when expanded; others skip it.

>TRBV5-1|TRBJ2-6|-
CASSLRSIGANVLTF
>TRBV15|TRBJ1-2|-
CATSRNSKGDGYTF
>TRBV20-1|TRBJ1-1|-
CSANRDRGLEAFF
>TRBV9|TRBJ2-1|-
CASSSDRYNEQFF
>TRBV9|TRBJ1-6|few
CASSVGGQGHSPLHF
>TRBV7-2|TRBJ2-1|many
CASSPSRLNEQFF
>TRBV5-1|TRBJ2-5|many
CASSLGTTQETQYF
>TRBV15|TRBJ2-1|many
CATGQGESYNEQFF
>TRBV6-2/TRBV6-3|TRBJ1-1|-
CASRWGPEAFF
>TRBV28|TRBJ2-3|-
CASSFVGGTPSRTDTQYF
>TRBV20-1|TRBJ2-4|few
CSASGGAHQNIQYF
>TRBV12-5|TRBJ2-3|-
CASGLGQGARTDTQYF
>TRBV5-1|TRBJ2-1|-
CASSLERGHNEQFF
>TRBV9|TRBJ2-5|-
CASSVERDGETQYF
>TRBV13|TRBJ2-1|-
CASSTRDRYNEQFF
>TRBV5-1|TRBJ2-3|-
CASSPLGTDTQYF
>TRBV7-2|TRBJ1-5|-
CASSPSSNQPQHF
>TRBV30|TRBJ1-2|many
CACFSRDSYGYTF
>TRBV30|TRBJ2-2|few
CAGGSSGAIANTGELFF
>TRBV6-5|TRBJ2-7|few
CASSRDRGDEQYF
>TRBV5-1|TRBJ2-3|few
CASSLDGGSTDTQYF
>TRBV7-3|TRBJ1-1|few
CASSLRQGDMNTEAFF
>TRBV5-1|TRBJ2-3|few
CASSIRRGGTDTQYF
>TRBV5-1|TRBJ2-3|many
CASSSGGGRTDTQYF
>TRBV5-1|TRBJ2-7|many
CASSSTGLPSYEQYF
>TRBV7-2|TRBJ1-2|few
CASSFGTGGTGYTF
>TRBV6-2/TRBV6-3|TRBJ2-3|-
CASSYSTRDTQYF